This is a list of T cell receptor beta chains from one sample in a study of blood T cell repertoires in COVID-19. The assay was immunoSEQ multiplex PCR, and TCRdb's table has in-frame clones only and misses some. The data contain over 300,000 clones, around 87% of them singletons. The sequenced sample consisted of peripheral blood. The origin of the receptors is a man aged 18 to 30 with active or convalescent COVID-19. CDR3s include the opening cysteine and the closing phenylalanine or tryptophan. A D gene is named only where the DNA matches it firmly. Size values are once, few and many counts, or a class for expanded clones, and some rows have none.

v_gene	j_gene	abundance	d_gene	CDR3aa	CDR3nt
TRBV7-8	TRBJ2-7	NA	NA	CASSLAQGTIYEQYF	TGTGCCAGCAGCTTAGCGCAGGGGACAATCTACGAGCAGTACTTC
TRBV28	TRBJ2-4	NA	TRBD2	CASSGLAGVQNIQYF	TGTGCCAGCTCGGGACTAGCGGGAGTCCAAAACATTCAGTACTTC
TRBV2	TRBJ2-5	once	NA	CASSGGRETQYF	TGTGCCAGCAGTGGGGGGCGAGAGACCCAGTACTTC
TRBV9	TRBJ2-2	NA	NA	CASSAGRWGGLYTGELFF	TGTGCCAGCAGCGCCGGGAGGTGGGGGGGCCTTTACACCGGGGAGCTGTTTTTT
TRBV29-1	TRBJ2-2	NA	NA	CSVRDSGELFF	TGCAGCGTGAGGGACTCCGGGGAGCTGTTTTTT
TRBV3-1/TRBV3-2	TRBJ1-2	NA	TRBD1	CASSPQGAGGYTF	TGTGCCAGCAGCCCACAGGGGGCGGGTGGCTACACCTTC
TRBV24-1	TRBJ2-1	NA	NA	CATSDLLTGEQFF	TGTGCCACCAGTGACCTCCTAACGGGTGAGCAGTTCTTC
TRBV24-1	TRBJ2-2	few	NA	CATSDYLPGELFF	TGTGCCACCAGTGACTACCTTCCCGGGGAGCTGTTTTTT
TRBV10-3	TRBJ1-1	NA	TRBD1	CAISNERQGGRNTEAFF	TGTGCCATCAGCAATGAAAGACAGGGAGGAAGGAACACTGAAGCTTTCTTT
TRBV10-2	TRBJ2-3	NA	TRBD2	CASSEIAGGRYTQYF	TGCGCCAGCAGTGAAATAGCGGGGGGAAGGTATACGCAGTATTTT
TRBV4-3	TRBJ2-5	NA	NA	CASSQDRAETQYF	TGCGCCAGCAGCCAAGACAGGGCAGAGACCCAGTACTTC
TRBV6-5	TRBJ2-3	NA	TRBD2	CASSYSPFSGKLYF	TGTGCCAGCAGTTACTCCCCGTTTAGCGGGAAGTTGTATTTT
TRBV7-2	TRBJ2-7	NA	NA	CASGARSATYEQYF	TGTGCCAGCGGGGCAAGGTCGGCAACCTACGAGCAGTACTTC
TRBV29-1	TRBJ2-3	NA	TRBD2	CSVGTSGTDTQYF	TGCAGCGTGGGGACTAGCGGCACAGATACGCAGTATTTT
TRBV7-9	TRBJ1-2	NA	TRBD1	CASSLVAGQGAVGYTF	TGTGCCAGCAGCTTAGTGGCGGGACAGGGGGCTGTTGGCTACACCTTC
TRBV9	TRBJ1-5	NA	NA	CASSVDPTQPQHF	TGTGCCAGCAGCGTAGACCCTACGCAGCCCCAGCATTTT
TRBV25-1	TRBJ1-1	once	TRBD1	CASSEFGRTGRTEAFF	TGTGCCAGCAGTGAATTCGGTCGGACAGGGCGGACTGAAGCTTTCTTT
TRBV15	TRBJ2-7	NA	NA	CATSAGNDYEQYF	TGTGCCACCAGCGCGGGAAATGATTACGAGCAGTACTTC
TRBV28	TRBJ2-3	NA	TRBD1	CASRLTGNTDTQYF	TGTGCCAGCCGCCTGACAGGGAACACAGATACGCAGTATTTT
TRBV6-5	TRBJ1-1	NA	NA	CASSYSGGINTEAFF	TGTGCCAGCAGTTACTCGGGAGGAATTAACACTGAAGCTTTCTTT
TRBV9	TRBJ2-6	NA	TRBD2	CASSVTTSGKSSGANVLTF	TGTGCCAGCAGCGTCACCACTAGCGGGAAAAGCTCTGGGGCCAACGTCCTGACTTTC
TRBV4-1	TRBJ2-1	NA	TRBD2	CASSLRNGLAEYNEQFF	TGCGCCAGCAGCCTGCGGAACGGACTAGCAGAGTACAATGAGCAGTTCTTC
TRBV2	TRBJ2-5	NA	TRBD1	CASRTGVGETQYF	TGTGCCAGCAGGACAGGGGTAGGGGAGACCCAGTACTTC
TRBV6-2/TRBV6-3	TRBJ2-1	NA	NA	CASSGTGIYNEQFF	TGTGCCAGCAGTGGGACTGGCATATACAATGAGCAGTTCTTC
TRBV25-1	TRBJ1-4	once	NA	CASSKQGTNEKLFF	TGTGCCAGCAGTAAACAGGGTACGAATGAAAAACTGTTTTTT
TRBV12-3/TRBV12-4	TRBJ2-1	NA	TRBD2	CAVGTSGYNEQFF	TGTGCAGTCGGGACTAGCGGATACAATGAGCAGTTCTTC
TRBV7-2	TRBJ2-7	NA	TRBD2	CASSLGTSGTSYEQYF	TGTGCCAGCAGCTTAGGGACTAGCGGGACCTCCTACGAGCAGTACTTC
TRBV21-1	TRBJ2-7	NA	NA	CARPEGTTPSEQYF	TGTGCCCGACCGGAGGGGACTACCCCCTCAGAGCAGTACTTC
TRBV19	TRBJ1-2	NA	NA	CASRDSDFRRHGYTF	TGTGCCAGTAGAGATTCGGACTTCCGAAGACATGGCTACACCTTC
TRBV10-2	TRBJ2-4	NA	NA	CASSAGDGYIQYF	TGCGCCAGCAGTGCAGGGGACGGTTACATTCAGTACTTC
TRBV2	TRBJ2-5	NA	NA	CASILQGQSETQYF	TGTGCCAGCATCCTACAAGGACAATCAGAGACCCAGTACTTC
TRBV29-1	TRBJ1-2	NA	NA	CSVSVGSPGYTF	TGCAGCGTCTCTGTGGGCAGCCCTGGCTACACCTTC
TRBV4-2	TRBJ2-5	NA	TRBD1	CASSRTGVNEETQYF	TGTGCCAGCAGCCGGACAGGCGTAAATGAAGAGACCCAGTACTTC
TRBV7-8	TRBJ2-6	NA	NA	CASSRDGVSGANVLTF	TGTGCCAGCAGCCGAGATGGAGTCTCTGGGGCCAACGTCCTGACTTTC
TRBV18	TRBJ1-1	NA	TRBD1	CASSPGTGGLDTEAFF	TGTGCCAGCTCACCTGGAACAGGGGGCTTAGACACTGAAGCTTTCTTT
TRBV20-1	TRBJ2-7	NA	NA	CSAESTYEQYF	TGCAGTGCAGAGTCGACCTACGAGCAGTACTTC
TRBV3-1/TRBV3-2	TRBJ1-6	NA	TRBD1	CASSQESEQGALSPLHF	TGTGCCAGCAGCCAAGAGTCGGAACAGGGGGCACTTTCACCCCTCCACTTT
TRBV7-2	TRBJ2-3	NA	TRBD2	CASRSAGGRTDTQYF	TGTGCCAGCAGATCTGCGGGGGGCCGCACAGATACGCAGTATTTT
TRBV5-6	TRBJ2-2	NA	TRBD1	CASSWDRATGELFF	TGTGCCAGCAGCTGGGACAGGGCGACCGGGGAGCTGTTTTTT
TRBV12-3/TRBV12-4	TRBJ1-6	NA	TRBD1	CASRDRGRSPLHF	TGTGCCAGCAGGGACAGGGGGCGTTCACCCCTCCACTTT
TRBV7-8	TRBJ2-5	NA	TRBD1	CASSLWTGKETQYF	TGTGCCAGCAGCTTATGGACAGGGAAAGAGACCCAGTACTTC
TRBV25-1	TRBJ2-5	NA	NA	CASSETVVETQYF	TGTGCCAGCAGTGAGACAGTTGTAGAGACCCAGTACTTC
TRBV7-2	TRBJ2-5	NA	TRBD1	CASSPRQGQGQETQYF	TGTGCCAGCAGCCCCCGACAGGGCCAGGGGCAAGAGACCCAGTACTTC
TRBV28	TRBJ2-2	NA	NA	CASRLTGRTGELFF	TGTGCCAGCAGGCTGACAGGGAGGACCGGGGAGCTGTTTTTT
TRBV4-3	TRBJ1-2	NA	NA	CASSQMTDGYTF	TGCGCCAGCAGCCAAATGACAGATGGCTACACCTTC
TRBV9	TRBJ2-5	NA	NA	CASSPRGGDNAETQYF	TGTGCCAGCAGCCCCCGCGGAGGCGACAACGCGGAGACCCAGTACTTC
TRBV6-1	TRBJ2-7	NA	NA	CASSEAKDFYEQYF	TGTGCCAGCAGTGAAGCTAAGGACTTCTACGAGCAGTACTTC
TRBV24-1	TRBJ2-2	NA	TRBD2	CATSDPQSGIGTGELFF	TGTGCCACCAGTGATCCCCAAAGCGGGATAGGCACCGGGGAGCTGTTTTTT
TRBV15	TRBJ1-1	NA	NA	CATSRSGGGTEAFF	TGTGCCACCAGCAGATCAGGCGGCGGGACTGAAGCTTTCTTT
TRBV18	TRBJ2-7	NA	TRBD1	CASSRGQDEQYF	TGTGCCAGCTCACGAGGACAGGACGAGCAGTACTTC
TRBV6-5	TRBJ1-1	NA	NA	CASSLEGNTEAFF	TGTGCCAGCAGTTTAGAGGGGAACACTGAAGCTTTCTTT